Listed below are T cell receptor beta chains from one sample, sequenced in a study of identical twins. Each CDR3 protein is one row after TCRdb ran MiXCR on the 5' RACE reads. The data hold about 340,000 distinct CDR3 sequences, with approximately 13% observed a single time. The same sample was also studied in work on yellow fever vaccine responses in identical twins.

Sequencing was performed on CD8+ T cells sorted from blood. The receptors derive from a woman aged 18-35 years in good health. The CDR3 runs from the conserved cysteine through the conserved F or W. A D gene is named only where the DNA matches it firmly. A clone size is listed for some rows: how often the clone was seen (once, few, many), or a class if it is expanded.

>TRBJ1-5|-|TRBV12-3/TRBV12-4|few
TGTGCCAGCAGTCTGACCGATAGCAATCAGCCCCAGCATTTT
CASSLTDSNQPQHF
>TRBJ2-2|-|TRBV15|few
TGTGCCACCAGCAGAGAGGGGCGGGAGCTGTTTTTT
CATSREGRELFF
>TRBJ1-1|-|TRBV12-3/TRBV12-4|few
TGTGCCAGCAGTGACCAGGGGATCGACACTGAAGCTTTCTTT
CASSDQGIDTEAFF
>TRBJ2-4|TRBD2|TRBV4-2|-
TGTGCCAGCAGCCCCCAATTGCCGGGACTAGCGGGGGAGCGTCGGCAAAACATTCAGTACTTC
CASSPQLPGLAGERRQNIQYF
>TRBJ1-5|TRBD1|TRBV7-6|many
TGTGCCAGCAGCCGTCGTTCCACAGGGGATCAGCCCCAGCATTTT
CASSRRSTGDQPQHF
>TRBJ2-1|-|TRBV6-5|-
TGTGCCAGCAGTTTACTAAAATCACCAAGGCCAAGGAAGTTCTTC
CASSLLKSPRPRKFF
>TRBJ2-6|-|TRBV5-4|-
TGTGCCAGCAGCTTGGAGGGGGGGTCGGCTCCTGGGGCCAACGTCCTGACTTTC
CASSLEGGSAPGANVLTF
>TRBJ1-2|-|TRBV6-5|few
TGTGCCAGCAGTTACACCTGCTGTGGGACTAACTATGGCTACACCTTC
CASSYTCCGTNYGYTF
>TRBJ2-1|TRBD1|TRBV7-2|few
TGTGCCAGCAGCCCAGCAGGGGGCCCTTACAATGAGCAGTTCTTC
CASSPAGGPYNEQFF
>TRBJ2-1|TRBD2|TRBV15|many
TGTGCCACCAGCAGAGATCGAGGTAGCGGGGGTTTCAATGAGCAGTTCTTC
CATSRDRGSGGFNEQFF
>TRBJ2-5|-|TRBV7-2|-
TGTGCCAGCAGCTACGACGGTGGGGATCCCCAGGGCTTC
CASSYDGGDPQGF
>TRBJ1-1|-|TRBV10-3|-
TGTGCCACCGGGACCGGACGCGCTTTCTTT
CATGTGRAFF
>TRBJ2-4|TRBD1|TRBV5-1|-
TGCGCCAGCAGCTTGGACAGGGGAAACATTCAGTACTTC
CASSLDRGNIQYF
>TRBJ1-5|-|TRBV6-1|-
TGTGCCAGCAGAAAGGTGAGGCAGCCCCAGCATTTT
CASRKVRQPQHF
>TRBJ2-6|-|TRBV12-5|few
TGTGCTAGTGGCACCTCGAGGAGAGGAGGGCGTATAAGCTCTGGGGCCAACGTCCTGACTTTC
CASGTSRRGGRISSGANVLTF
>TRBJ1-2|-|TRBV4-1|few
TGCGCCAGCAGCCAAGATAACCGGCGACCTAACTATGGCTACACCTTC
CASSQDNRRPNYGYTF
>TRBJ2-7|-|TRBV7-2|few
TGTGCCAGCAGCTTAGTATCGGCAGGGGCCTCCTACGAGCAGTACTTC
CASSLVSAGASYEQYF
>TRBJ2-1|-|TRBV21-1|-
TGTGCCAGCAGAATACACCGGGACAGAGGAAAGGATGAGCAGTTCTTC
CASRIHRDRGKDEQFF
>TRBJ2-1|TRBD2|TRBV27|-
TGTGCCAGCTCCCTGGGCGCGGGGGGGATGGAGTTCTTC
CASSLGAGGMEFF
>TRBJ2-7|TRBD1|TRBV24-1|-
TGTGCCACCAGTGAGACAGGGGAAAGCTACGAGCAGTACTTC
CATSETGESYEQYF
>TRBJ2-2|-|TRBV7-9|few
TGTGCCAGCAGTCCCCCGGAAGTTAAGTTAACCGGGGAGCTGTTTTTT
CASSPPEVKLTGELFF
>TRBJ1-5|-|TRBV24-1|few
TGTGCCACCAGTGATTCAGGGGTCGAACAGCCCCAGCATTTT
CATSDSGVEQPQHF
>TRBJ2-1|TRBD2|TRBV20-1|-
TGCAGTGCAAAACGCCCTAGCGGGAATTACAATGAGCAGTTCTTC
CSAKRPSGNYNEQFF
>TRBJ2-3|-|TRBV7-9|-
TGTGCCAGCAGCTTAACTAGTCCTAGCACAGATACGCAGTATTTT
CASSLTSPSTDTQYF
>TRBJ2-1|TRBD1|TRBV5-1|-
TGCGCCAGCAGCTACTACAAGGGACAGGGATCCTACAATGAGCAGTTCTTC
CASSYYKGQGSYNEQFF
>TRBJ2-1|TRBD1|TRBV4-2|few
TGTGCCAGCAGCCCCGAACAGGGGTATGGCCTTGGAAATGAGCAGTTCTTC
CASSPEQGYGLGNEQFF
>TRBJ2-3|TRBD2|TRBV4-1|-
TGCGCCAGCAGCCAAGTCAGGGCGGGGGGGCTGACGACGGATACGCAGTATTTT
CASSQVRAGGLTTDTQYF
>TRBJ1-1|-|TRBV15|few
TGTGCCACCAGCAGACAAGGGGTGGTCACTGAAGCTTTCTTT
CATSRQGVVTEAFF
>TRBJ2-7|TRBD2|TRBV28|few
TGTGCCAGCAGGGGGGTTGTCGGTAGCGGGAGGGCCGAAAGCTCCTACGAGCAGTACTTC
CASRGVVGSGRAESSYEQYF
>TRBJ2-2|-|TRBV4-1|few
TGCGCCAGCAGCCAAGAGACGGACTCTTCCACCGGGGAGCTGTTTTTT
CASSQETDSSTGELFF
>TRBJ2-1|TRBD1|TRBV28|few
TGTGCCAGCAGTTTAGGGACAGGGGCCCCACTAGCGCCCTACAATGAGCAGTTCTTC
CASSLGTGAPLAPYNEQFF
>TRBJ2-1|TRBD2|TRBV4-1|few
TGCGCCAGCAGCCAAGATCAGGCTAGCGGCTTCAATGAGCAGTTCTTC
CASSQDQASGFNEQFF
>TRBJ1-5|-|TRBV28|-
TGTGCCAGCACCCCCCTATATAGCAATCAGCCCCAGCATTTT
CASTPLYSNQPQHF
>TRBJ2-1|-|TRBV28|-
TGTGCCAGCAGCCAGGACAGAGCCTACAATGAGCAGTTCTTC
CASSQDRAYNEQFF
>TRBJ2-1|-|TRBV12-3/TRBV12-4|many
TGTGCCAGCAGTTTAGAACCAGCGGGCACGTATGAGCAGTTCTTC
CASSLEPAGTYEQFF
>TRBJ1-5|TRBD1|TRBV4-1|few
TGCGCCAGCAGCCAACCGACAGGGCGCAATCAGCCCCAGCATTTT
CASSQPTGRNQPQHF
>TRBJ2-3|TRBD2|TRBV5-1|few
TGCGCCAGCAGCTTGGCGCTAGCGGGGCTGAGCACAGATACGCAGTATTTT
CASSLALAGLSTDTQYF
>TRBJ2-6|-|TRBV28|few
TGTGCCAGCACCCCGGGACAACTCATTACTGGGGCCAACGTCCTGACTTTC
CASTPGQLITGANVLTF
>TRBJ2-7|-|TRBV4-1|-
TGCGCCAGCAGCCAATATAGGACACCAAACTACGAGCAGTACTTC
CASSQYRTPNYEQYF
>TRBJ2-5|TRBD1|TRBV6-5|many
TGTGCCAGCAGTTACACGGGACAGGGGGGAGAGACCCAGTACTTC
CASSYTGQGGETQYF
>TRBJ1-5|-|TRBV20-1|few
TGCAGTGCTGTCCGGACACGGGATAGCAATCAGCCCCAGCATTTT
CSAVRTRDSNQPQHF
>TRBJ2-6|TRBD1|TRBV27|-
TGTGCCAGCACCAGATTAGGAACAGGGGTCTCCTCTGGGGCCAACGTCCTGACTTTC
CASTRLGTGVSSGANVLTF
>TRBJ2-5|-|TRBV12-3/TRBV12-4|many
TGTGCCAGCAGTTCGGGCCAAGGGGCCCAGTACTTC
CASSSGQGAQYF
>TRBJ2-5|TRBD2|TRBV12-3/TRBV12-4|many
TGTGCCAGCAGAGAGCTAGCGGGGGGGCCGGAGACCCAGTACTTC
CASRELAGGPETQYF
>TRBJ1-1|-|TRBV25-1|-
TGTGCCAGCAACATAGGCACTGAAGCTTTCTTT
CASNIGTEAFF
>TRBJ1-1|-|TRBV28|-
TGTGCCAGCAGTTTAGGGACTTGGTCGGGAACTGAAGCTTTCTTT
CASSLGTWSGTEAFF
>TRBJ2-7|TRBD2|TRBV20-1|many
TGCAGTGCTAGGGTAGGAAAAGTAGCGGGATTCGAATACGAGCAGTACTTC
CSARVGKVAGFEYEQYF
>TRBJ2-1|TRBD2|TRBV2|-
TGTGCCAGCAGTGAATGGGGGACTAGCGGGCCCGATGAGCAGTTCTTC
CASSEWGTSGPDEQFF
>TRBJ2-3|TRBD1|TRBV27|-
TGTGCCAGCAAGGGGGCGGGCAGGAGCACAGATACGCAGTATTTT
CASKGAGRSTDTQYF
>TRBJ2-1|TRBD1|TRBV27|many
TGTGCCAGCAGTTTAGGGGGCAGGGGGTTTGAGCAGTTCTTC
CASSLGGRGFEQFF
>TRBJ2-6|TRBD2|TRBV10-3|-
TGTGCCATCAGTGAGGCGGGGAGGGCCTCTGGGGCCAACGTCCTGACTTTC
CAISEAGRASGANVLTF
>TRBJ2-7|-|TRBV9|few
TGTGCCAGCAGCTCCCGGGCCAGGGGGGATGAGCAGTACTTC
CASSSRARGDEQYF
>TRBJ1-1|-|TRBV7-6|-
TGTGCCAGCAGCGTTGGACAGCCGGGGAACACTGAAGCTTTCTTT
CASSVGQPGNTEAFF